This TCR beta chain appears in the sequencing data of a study of human T cells and chemical hapten exposure. Overall study: There were per-sample TCR yield variations, arising mainly from small pooled library volume differences.

V was cut by 8 bases and J by 0 bases, with 22 bases left in between. Germline CDR1 reads MNHNS; CDR2 reads SASEGT. The CDR3 is 17 amino acids. The authors' total RNA extraction used unfractionated whole blood. Unique molecular identifiers were attached to individual cDNA molecules within the library. In the original processing: More than 95,000 TCRs per sample was the median, with a range of about 20,000 to 690,600. Each CDR3 protein gets one entry after TCRdb re-called the 5' RACE reads with MiXCR. The V and J calls and clone size are TCRdb's, not the authors'. The table has about 81,000 distinct CDR3 sequences, less than 9.5% seen once. Regarding the study as a whole: DPC sensitization produced no change in TCRs with frequency above 1 in 1000.

Remarks on this clonotype: The antigen is unknown.

This chain links TRBV6-1 with TRBJ1-1, with D perhaps TRBD1 (5 bases). This clonotype was sampled from a male donor in good health. The CDR3 spells CASSGLEGMGVNTEAFF. The CDR3 DNA reads as TGTGCCAGCTCAGGGTTAGAGGGGATGGGGGTGAACACTGAAGCTTTCTTT.